The 15 T cell receptor beta chains listed next were all sequenced from one sample in a study of spatial heterogeneity in lung cancer. As for time point: sample taken at primary tumor resection. Extraction of whole RNA from tumor, nontumor lung or frozen PBMC preceded unsorted sequencing. TCRdb re-analysed the 5' RACE reads in MiXCR, keeping a single row per CDR3 protein. The sample carries 30,000 to 45,000 distinct CDR3 sequences, 5.2% recorded once. Sequencing was performed on PBMCs, taken at surgery. These TCRs come from a female donor with early-stage non-small cell lung cancer.

The V call is TRBV6-1, the J call TRBJ1-4; D not certain. This CDR3 is 12 amino acids long. Germline V gives CDR1 MNHNS, CDR2 SASEGT. The V end lost 7 bases, the J end lost 3 bases, and 6 bases lay between the germline ends. The CDR3 coding sequence is TGTGCCAGCACTGGGGCTAATGAAAAACTGTTTTTT. Translation gives CASTGANEKLFF.

There are many counts of this clonotype. The V and J genes are TRBV5-1 and TRBJ1-2; TRBD1 matches at 7 bases. The junction had 20 bases not matched to a gene; V was cut back by 6 bases and J by 12 bases. This CDR3 contains 15 residues. In germline, CDR1 is SGHRS, CDR2 YFSETQ. The chain's CDR3 is CASKPNAWGRQGHTF. The CDR3 DNA reads TGCGCCAGCAAACCTAACGCCTGGGGACGACAGGGACACACCTTC.

This clonotype has at least ten counts. The chain recombines TRBV7-2 with TRBJ2-5, with D unresolved. The CDR3 has 12 residues. CDR1 is SGHTA, CDR2 FQGNSA, per germline. Trimming stripped 3 bases from V and 1 base from J, with 3 bases between. The chain's CDR3 is CASSFSQETQYF. In DNA, the CDR3 is TGTGCCAGCAGCTTTTCCCAAGAGACCCAGTACTTC.

A few counts support this clonotype. A clone one base away is much larger, so this may be a read error. V gene TRBV29-1 combines with J gene TRBJ2-3; D gene ambiguous. Per the germline V gene, CDR1 is SQVTM and CDR2 is ANQGSEA. This CDR3 contains 10 residues. The CDR3 protein is CSVDTDSQYF. CDR3 sequence (DNA): TGCAGCGTTGACACAGATTCGCAGTATTTT.

This clonotype was seen a few times. The rearrangement uses TRBV5-1 and TRBJ1-2; 7 bases match TRBD1. The length of the CDR3 is 15 residues. The ends lost 3 bases at V and 7 bases at J; junction bases unmatched: 12. Per the germline V gene, CDR1 is SGHRS and CDR2 is YFSETQ. CDR3 nucleotides: TGCGCCAGCAGCTCCGGGAGTGACAGGGCCGGTGGCTACACCTTC. This translates into CASSSGSDRAGGYTF.

In the case of this clonotype: A much larger clone lies a single base off, so this may be a read error. No conserved phenylalanine or tryptophan ends this CDR3, so it is likely a read error. The limits of the CDR3 on the DNA are not certain, so only TCRdb's listed CDR3 is given. The J gene is TRBJ2-7, the V gene TRBV6-6; the D call of TRBD2 is as the table states it, not checked on the DNA. The CDR3 sequence runs 12 residues, both termini included. The germline gives CDR1 MNHNY, CDR2 SVGAGI (reference sequence). This CDR3 reads CASSFHSGGPDL.

This clonotype was seen many times. This chain uses TRBV10-3 with TRBJ2-6; unclear D gene. The CDR3 length is 16 residues. The ends were cut back, 1 base at V and 2 bases at J, with 9 bases in the middle. CDR1 and CDR2 (germline): ENHRY, SYGVKD. The DNA for the CDR3 is TGTGCCATCAGTGAGTTGGTTCTAGCTGGGGCCAACGTCCTGACTTTC. Protein sequence: CAISELVLAGANVLTF.

This chain joins TRBV10-1 and TRBJ2-3; the match to TRBD2 covers 11 bases. The CDR3 has 16 amino acids. With 2 bases clipped from V and 4 bases from J, the junction kept 5 bases outside the gene matches. The germline V gene encodes CDR1 WNHNN and CDR2 SYGVQD (reference sequence). The CDR3 DNA sequence: TGCGCCAGCAGTGAGGGGAGACTAGCGGGGTCAGATACGCAGTATTTT. Translation: CASSEGRLAGSDTQYF.

The V call is TRBV19, the J call TRBJ2-1; the match to TRBD2 covers 10 bases. The V segment lost 4 bases and the J segment 9 bases; nucleotides outside the gene matches: 0. CDR3 length: 12 amino acids. CDR1 and CDR2 (germline): LNHDA, SQIVND (reference sequence). CDR3 residues: CASSRLAGEQFF. The CDR3 nucleotides are TGTGCCAGTAGTAGACTAGCGGGTGAGCAGTTCTTC.

Ten or more counts support this clonotype. The chain carries TRBV5-1 and TRBJ2-5; 7 nucleotides match TRBD2. The length of the CDR3 is 15 residues. Germline V gene lookup returns CDR1 SGHRS and CDR2 YFSETQ. V lost 0 bases and J lost 5; bases outside the gene matches: 7. The DNA for the CDR3 is TGCGCCAGCAGCTTGGTGCCGGGAGGCCTGGAGACCCAGTACTTC. As protein: CASSLVPGGLETQYF.

The rearrangement joins TRBV7-2 to TRBJ2-1; 10 positions agree with TRBD1. Germline V gene data show CDR1 as SGHTA and CDR2 as FQGNSA. After removal of 0 bases from V and 5 bases from J, the junction contained 4 bases not matched to a gene. There are 16 residues in the CDR3. The CDR3 DNA sequence: TGTGCCAGCAGCTTAGCTTGGGACAGGGGCAACAATGAGCAGTTCTTC. Protein: CASSLAWDRGNNEQFF.

This clonotype came up a few times. This chain uses TRBV27 with TRBJ2-3, with D possibly called TRBD1 or TRBD2 (5 bases each). The CDR3 consists of 14 residues. The V gene lost 3 bases and the J gene lost 6 bases, with 13 bases spanning the gap. From germline, CDR1 is MNHEY and CDR2 SMNVEV (reference sequence). The CDR3 nucleotides read TGTGCCAGCAGTTTTTGGGGACCCGGGGATACGCAGTATTTT. It encodes CASSFWGPGDTQYF.

This clonotype was counted at least ten times. The chain is built from TRBV2 and TRBJ2-6; 8 bases fit TRBD1. This CDR3 region has 16 residues. Germline CDR1 is SNHLY and CDR2 is FYNNEI. Trimming removed 4 bases from V and 2 bases from J; junction bases left unmatched: 4. The DNA of the CDR3 is TGTGCCAGCAGTGGCCGGACAGGGACTGGGGCCAACGTCCTGACTTTC. It encodes CASSGRTGTGANVLTF.

This clonotype was counted at least ten times. The V and J genes are TRBV20-1 and TRBJ2-1, with 8 bases identical to TRBD2. Germline V gene lookup returns CDR1 DFQATT and CDR2 SNEGSKA (reference sequence). V was clipped by 0 bases and J by 0 bases; unmatched bases: 4. This CDR3 has 16 amino acids. The CDR3 spells CSARDRSGSSYNEQFF. The CDR3 coding sequence is TGCAGTGCTAGAGATCGGAGCGGGAGCTCCTACAATGAGCAGTTCTTC.

In its sample, this clonotype was seen a few times. V and J are TRBV30 and TRBJ2-5; D gene ambiguous. V was cut by 3 bases and J by 5 bases, with 19 bases left in between. The length of the CDR3 is 15 residues. Germline values: CDR1 GTSNPN, CDR2 SVGIG (reference sequence). CDR3 coding DNA: TGTGCCTGGAGATTCGATCTGACGGGTGGTGAGACCCAGTACTTC. It yields the protein CAWRFDLTGGETQYF.